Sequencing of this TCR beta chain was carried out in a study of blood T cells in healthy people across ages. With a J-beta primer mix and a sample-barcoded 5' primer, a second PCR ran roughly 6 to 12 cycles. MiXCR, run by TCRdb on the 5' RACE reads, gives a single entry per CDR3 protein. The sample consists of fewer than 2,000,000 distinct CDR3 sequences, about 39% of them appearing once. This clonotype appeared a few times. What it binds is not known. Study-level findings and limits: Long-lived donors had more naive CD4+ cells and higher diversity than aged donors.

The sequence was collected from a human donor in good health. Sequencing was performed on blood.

Here the CDR3 reads CASSDLDRGQETQYF. The CDR3, as DNA: TGTGCCAGCAGTGACCTCGACAGGGGCCAAGAGACCCAGTACTTC. This chain joins TRBV25-1 and TRBJ2-5, with 8 nucleotides matching TRBD1. CDR3 length: 15 residues. Germline CDR1 reads MGHDK; CDR2 reads SYGVNS. V shed 3 bases and J 1 base; nucleotides not matched to a gene: 4.